The 24 T cell receptor beta chains below all came from one sample that was sequenced in a study of metastatic and nonmetastatic thyroid tumors. TCRdb re-called clones via MiXCR from the PCR reads. This table holds about 33,000 clones, approximately 17% found once. Among the patients, none had received any treatment before thyroid surgery. The sample was blood. The source of these receptors is a female donor with papillary thyroid cancer or a benign thyroid nodule (not recorded which). Some clones in this sample may be carry-over from other donors' samples.

This clone was seen a few times. This chain uses TRBV6-5 with TRBJ2-7; D not resolved. Germline CDR1 is MNHEY and CDR2 is SVGAGI. V lost 2 bases and J 3 bases, leaving 17 bases between the germline ends. The CDR3 is made up of 16 amino acids. CDR3 in amino acids: CASSYTPSVVGYEQYF. CDR3 DNA sequence: TGTGCCAGCAGTTACACCCCCTCGGTGGTCGGCTACGAGCAGTACTTC.

There are many counts of this clone. In the same sample, other DNA sequences code for this CDR3. The CDR3 bases are TGTGCCAGCAGCGCCGGGACTAGCGGGGGCTACGAGCAGTACTTC. Its protein is CASSAGTSGGYEQYF. This rearrangement joins TRBV5-6 to TRBJ2-7, with 14 nucleotides matching TRBD2. This CDR3 is 15 amino acids long. Per the germline V gene, CDR1 is SGHDT and CDR2 is YYEEEE. With 4 bases clipped from V and 3 bases from J, the junction kept 3 bases outside the gene matches. The complete variable domain, with remaining parts taken from reference TRBV5-6 and TRBJ2-7, reads DAGVTQSPTHLIKTRGQQVTLRCSPKSGHDTVSWYQQALGQGPQFIFQYYEEEERQRGNFPDRFSGHQFPNYSSELNVNALLLGDSALYLCASSAGTSGGYEQYFGPGTRLTVT.

This clone showed up many times. The J gene is TRBJ1-5, the V gene TRBV3-2; TRBD1, the table's D call, lacks a check against the DNA. TRBV3-2 is given as a pseudogene. CDR3 size: 17 residues. CDR3 bases: TGTGCCAGCAGCCCGGGACAGAATTCCCTTAGCAATCAGCCCCAGCATTTT. Its translation: CASSPGQNSLSNQPQHF.

This clone was counted ten times or more. The chain recombines TRBV5-1 with TRBJ2-1, with TRBD2 matching 11 bases. Germline CDR1 is SGHRS and CDR2 is YFSETQ. The CDR3 is 16 amino acids. The junction had 3 bases not matched to a gene; V was cut back by 0 bases and J by 4 bases. This CDR3 reads CASSLALAGGYNEQFF. For the CDR3, the DNA is TGCGCCAGCAGCTTGGCCCTAGCGGGGGGTTACAATGAGCAGTTCTTC.

This clone was counted at least ten times. This chain joins TRBV20-1 and TRBJ1-2; maybe TRBD1 (5 bases). In germline, CDR1 is DFQATT, CDR2 SNEGSKA (reference sequence). The CDR3 has 12 amino acids. V was cut by 3 bases and J by 5 bases, with 10 bases left in between. The CDR3 DNA reads as TGCAGTGCTAGGCAGGGTAGTTATGGCTACACCTTC. It specifies CSARQGSYGYTF.

This clone was detected many times. One end of the junction does not line up with germline, which may come from a read error. This chain uses TRBV12-3 or TRBV12-4 with TRBJ1-2, with D perhaps TRBD1 (6 bases). The CDR3 sequence is 13 residues long. CDR3 region: CATSGGLNYGYTF. For the CDR3, the DNA is TGTGCCACCAGTGGGGGCCTTAACTATGGCTACACCTTC.

This clone showed up many times. The DNA of the CDR3 is TGTGCCACCAGTGACCCCGGATTTTCAGATACGCAGTATTTT. Protein sequence: CATSDPGFSDTQYF. The chain uses TRBV24-1 and TRBJ2-3; no firm D call. The germline V gene has CDR1 KGHDR and CDR2 SFDVKD. V was trimmed by 4 bases and J by 4 bases, leaving 11 bases between them. The CDR3 totals 14 residues.

This clone was detected only a few times. This rearrangement joins TRBV15 to TRBJ1-4; 8 bases agree with TRBD1. The CDR3 is 16 amino acids. The trim removed 9 bases at V and 0 bases at J, leaving 9 bases unmatched. From germline, CDR1 is LNHNV and CDR2 YYDKDF (reference sequence). CDR3 amino acids: CATGRDRRATNEKLFF. As DNA, the CDR3 is TGTGCCACGGGACGGGACAGGAGAGCAACTAATGAAAAACTGTTTTTT. The whole variable domain, remainder taken from reference TRBV15 and TRBJ1-4, is DAMVIQNPRYQVTQFGKPVTLSCSQTLNHNVMYWYQQKSSQAPKLLFHYYDKDFNNEADTPDNFQSRRPNTSFCFLDIRSPGLGDTAMYLCATGRDRRATNEKLFFGSGTQLSVL.

V gene TRBV5-1 combines with J gene TRBJ2-7; no reliable D call. V gave up 2 bases and J gave up 3 bases, with 9 bases separating them. CDR3 size: 13 residues. Germline V CDR1 and CDR2: SGHRS, YFSETQ. The CDR3 bases are TGCGCCAGCAGCTTACATCGGTGCTACGAGCAGTACTTC. Translating gives CASSLHRCYEQYF. Full variable domain (missing parts from reference TRBV5-1 and TRBJ2-7): KAGVTQTPRYLIKTRGQQVTLSCSPISGHRSVSWYQQTPGQGLQFLFEYFSETQRNKGNFPGRFSGRQFSNSRSEMNVSTLELGDSALYLCASSLHRCYEQYFGPGTRLTVT.

The sample holds a few counts of this clone. This may be a read error: a much more frequent sequence differs by one nucleotide. The V and J genes are TRBV11-2 and TRBJ2-5; 8 nucleotides align to TRBD1. Trimming cost V 5 bases and J 4 bases; bases outside gene matches: 6. The germline V gene has CDR1 SGHAT and CDR2 FQNNGV. The CDR3 is 14 residues long. The DNA of the CDR3 is TGTGCCAGCAGCCTCCCGGACAGGGTAGAGACCCAGTACTTC. Its protein is CASSLPDRVETQYF. The variable domain in full, with the rest retrieved from reference TRBV11-2 and TRBJ2-5, is EAGVAQSPRYKIIEKRQSVAFWCNPISGHATLYWYQQILGQGPKLLIQFQNNGVVDDSQLPKDRFSAERLKGVDSTLKIQPAKLEDSAVYLCASSLPDRVETQYFGPGTRLLVL.

This clone rates as medium-sized. This chain uses TRBV20-1 with TRBJ2-7; TRBD2 agrees at 9 bases. The V gene's germline CDR1 is DFQATT and CDR2 SNEGSKA (reference sequence). The CDR3 has 14 residues. The J segment lost 6 bases and the V segment lost 0 bases, leaving 6 bases of the junction unmatched. CDR3 nucleotides: TGCAGTGCTAGAGATATTGAGCGGGAGGTCGAGCAGTACTTC. Amino acid sequence: CSARDIEREVEQYF.

This clone was observed a handful of times. This chain joins TRBV20-1 and TRBJ2-1; D is unclear. Germline V gene lookup returns CDR1 DFQATT and CDR2 SNEGSKA (reference sequence). CDR3 length: 13 amino acids. V was trimmed by 4 bases and J by 10 bases, leaving 17 bases between them. The CDR3 nucleotides read TGCAGTGCTATTGCTAATCGGAAAGTAGAGCAGTTCTTC. It translates to CSAIANRKVEQFF.

This clone was recorded at least ten times. V is TRBV28 and J is TRBJ2-6; TRBD1 agrees at 9 bases. J was trimmed by 2 bases and V by 8 bases; bases with no gene match: 4. Germline loops: CDR1 MDHEN, CDR2 SYDVKM. The CDR3 is 15 amino acids. The CDR3: CASLRTGAGANVLTF. In DNA form, the CDR3 reads TGTGCCAGCCTTCGGACAGGGGCTGGGGCCAACGTCCTGACTTTC.

Note on this clone: One end of the junction does not line up with germline, which may come from a read error. V usage is TRBV20-1 and J usage is TRBJ2-5, with 11 nucleotides matching TRBD2. CDR3 length: 14 residues. Per the germline V gene, CDR1 is DFQATT and CDR2 is SNEGSKA (reference sequence). The CDR3 sequence is CSATLAGARETKYF. DNA for the CDR3: TGCAGTGCTACACTAGCGGGGGCGAGGGAGACCAAGTACTTC.

The sample holds many counts of this clone. The V gene is TRBV29-1, the J gene TRBJ2-1; D is perhaps TRBD1 (6 bases). Trimming removed 5 bases at V and 5 bases at J, with 13 bases between. Germline loops: CDR1 SQVTM, CDR2 ANQGSEA. CDR3 size: 13 residues. CDR3 coding DNA: TGCAGCGTTACACGGGACAATAACAATGAGCAGTTCTTC. The encoded protein is CSVTRDNNNEQFF.

The chain joins TRBV6-1 to TRBJ2-7; 8 positions match TRBD2. J gave up 0 bases and V 6 bases, and 10 bases lay outside the gene matches. Germline lookup yields CDR1 MNHNS and CDR2 SASEGT. This CDR3 has 16 residues. Written as DNA, the CDR3 is TGTGCCAGCAGGTTTCAAGCGGGAGAGGGCTCCTACGAGCAGTACTTC. Its translation: CASRFQAGEGSYEQYF.

The table lists this clone with many counts. This chain joins TRBV5-1 and TRBJ1-5; D is undetermined. Trimming shortened V by 0 bases and J by 0 bases, and 13 bases separated the two germline ends. CDR1 and CDR2 from the germline V gene are SGHRS and YFSETQ. The CDR3 loop spans 17 amino acids. The CDR3 region has the DNA TGCGCCAGCAGCTTGGAAGCCCAGGAAGATAGCAATCAGCCCCAGCATTTT. This gives the protein CASSLEAQEDSNQPQHF.

This clone was detected ten times or more. V is TRBV5-1 and J is TRBJ2-5; D remains ambiguous. The CDR3 is 14 residues long. Trimming shortened V by 0 bases and J by 4 bases, and 10 bases separated the two germline ends. Germline-derived CDR1 and CDR2 are SGHRS and YFSETQ. The CDR3 is CASSLEARRETQYF. CDR3 DNA sequence: TGCGCCAGCAGCTTGGAAGCTAGACGAGAGACCCAGTACTTC.

This clone was found a few times. At one of its ends the junction is not consistent with the germline gene, which may arise from a read error. This chain uses TRBV28 with TRBJ1-1, with D uncertain. CDR1 is MDHEN and CDR2 is SYDVKM in the germline V gene. The CDR3 contains 13 residues. CDR3 in amino acids: CASSFFRNTEAFF. CDR3 DNA: TGTGCCAGCAGTTTTTTCCGGAACACTGAAGCCTTCTTT.

This clone has just a few counts. The rearrangement links TRBV10-3 to TRBJ2-3; D is possibly TRBD1 (5 bases). This CDR3 is built from 14 residues. Trimming cost V 5 bases and J 5 bases, with 14 bases left between them. Germline V gives CDR1 ENHRY, CDR2 SYGVKD. The CDR3: CAISWRWGRDTQYF. The CDR3 DNA sequence: TGTGCCATCAGTTGGCGGTGGGGCAGAGATACGCAGTATTTT.

This clone was counted a few times. A much larger clone differs from this one at a single base, so this may be a read error. Other nucleotide sequences in the sample specify the same CDR3. V and J are TRBV5-1 and TRBJ2-6; tentative D call: TRBD2 (6 bases). Per the germline V gene, CDR1 is SGHRS and CDR2 is YFSETQ. This CDR3 contains 16 residues. The chain's CDR3 is CASSQDYTSGANVLTF. The CDR3 DNA is TGCGCCAGCAGCCAGGACTATACCTCTGGGGCCAACGTACTGACTTTC.

This clone occurred a few times. A much larger clone lies one base from this, so it may be a read error. The genes are TRBV5-6 and TRBJ1-2; 8 nucleotides match TRBD1. The V gene end was trimmed by 2 bases and the J gene end by 2 bases; junction bases not matched to a gene: 5. Looked up from germline, CDR1 is SGHDT and CDR2 is YYEEEE. The CDR3 runs 15 residues. CDR3 in amino acids: CASSFGDRGNYGYTF. The CDR3 DNA reads as TGTGCCAGCAGCTTTGGAGACAGGGGAAACTATGGCTACACCTTC.

This clone was seen many times. CDR3 bases: TGTGCCACCAGCAGGGGCTCAGGGAACACTGAAGCTTTCTTT. Its protein product is CATSRGSGNTEAFF. The rearrangement links TRBV15 to TRBJ1-1, with no clear D. Trimming pared 3 bases from V and 1 base from J, leaving 9 bases between. Germline V gene data show CDR1 as LNHNV and CDR2 as YYDKDF (reference sequence). CDR3 length: 14 amino acids.

The CDR3 protein is CASSLISAYEQYF. The CDR3 nucleotides read TGTGCCAGCAGCTTAATTAGCGCCTACGAGCAGTACTTC. The chain links TRBV7-2 to TRBJ2-7; TRBD2 is a possible D gene (5 bases). Germline V lookup: CDR1 SGHTA, CDR2 FQGNSA. V was shortened by 2 bases and J by 2 bases, with 7 bases between the two germline ends. The CDR3 is 13 residues long.